This entry is about one T cell receptor beta chain. This entry is derived from a study of blood T cell repertoires in COVID-19. About the research overall: Acute and convalescent COVID-19 specimens originated in the United States, Italy and Spain. From T cells, B-cell-depleted T cells, or PBMCs came the material, which was cDNA or gDNA.

V lost 6 bases and J 2 bases, leaving 11 bases between the germline ends. The germline V gene has CDR1 SEHNR and CDR2 FQNEAQ (reference sequence). The CDR3 spans 13 residues. The authors' processing: Amplification from reference gene primers served as the basis for estimated nucleated cell counts. Libraries were prepared by immunoSEQ multiplex PCR; TCRdb keeps only in-frame clonotypes and omits some of them. The V and J calls and clone size are taken from that table; D and trimming were inferred from the DNA. Altogether approximately 75,000 clones are present, about 74% being singletons, with the ten largest covering 2% to 3%.

The V and J genes are TRBV7-9 and TRBJ2-7, with a tentative D call TRBD2 (6 bases). This TCR was sampled from a human donor with acute or convalescent COVID-19. The donor label of this sample is uncertain. Sequenced material: peripheral blood. This CDR3 reads CASRGDSAYEQYF. The CDR3 DNA follows: TGTGCCAGCAGGGGGGACTCGGCCTACGAGCAGTACTTC. Together with reference TRBV7-9 and TRBJ2-7, the CDR3 gives the full variable domain: DTGVSQNPRHKITKRGQNVTFRCDPISEHNRLYWYRQTLGQGPEFLTYFQNEAQLEKSRLLSDRFSAERPKGSFSTLEIQRTEQGDSAMYLCASRGDSAYEQYFGPGTRLTVT.